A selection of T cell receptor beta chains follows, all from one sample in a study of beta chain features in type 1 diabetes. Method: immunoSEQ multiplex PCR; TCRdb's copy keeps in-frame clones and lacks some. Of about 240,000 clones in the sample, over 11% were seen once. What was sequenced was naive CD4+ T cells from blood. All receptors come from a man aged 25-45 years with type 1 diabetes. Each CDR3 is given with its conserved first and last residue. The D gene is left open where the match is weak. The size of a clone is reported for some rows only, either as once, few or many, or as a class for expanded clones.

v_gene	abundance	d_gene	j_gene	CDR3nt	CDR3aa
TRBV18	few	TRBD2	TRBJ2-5	TGTGCCAGCTCACCCATTGAGGGACTAGCGGTAGAGACCCAGTACTTC	CASSPIEGLAVETQYF
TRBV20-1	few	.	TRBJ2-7	TGCAGTGCTAGAGTTGCGCGGGAGCAGTACTTC	CSARVAREQYF
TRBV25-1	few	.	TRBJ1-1	TGTCCGGGATCGAGGCCTGAAGCTTTCTTT	CPGSRPEAFF
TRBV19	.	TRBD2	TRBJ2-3	TGTGCCAGTAGCCCGGGGAGGGGCCTTCTTAGTTCTACGCAGTATTTT	CASSPGRGLLSSTQYF
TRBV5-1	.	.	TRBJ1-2	TGCGCCAGCAGCTTTGGGCAACCTAACTATGGCTACACCTTC	CASSFGQPNYGYTF
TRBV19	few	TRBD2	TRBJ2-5	TGTGCCAGTAGTACCGGGACTTTCGGGAGGCCAGGAGAGACCCAGTACTTC	CASSTGTFGRPGETQYF
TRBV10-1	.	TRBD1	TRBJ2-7	TGCGCCAGCAGTGAGTCGACGGGACAGGAATCCTACGAGCAGTACTTC	CASSESTGQESYEQYF
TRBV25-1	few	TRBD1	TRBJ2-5	TGTGCCAGCAGTCGGAACAGGGGGCAGGAAGAGACCCAGTACTTC	CASSRNRGQEETQYF
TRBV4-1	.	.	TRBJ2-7	TGCGCCAGCAGCCGGACCTCCGAGGGCCCCATACGCGAGCAGTACTTC	CASSRTSEGPIREQYF
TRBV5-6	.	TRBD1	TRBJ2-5	TGTGCCAGCAGGGGGACAGGGGAAGGGGAGACCCAGTACTTC	CASRGTGEGETQYF
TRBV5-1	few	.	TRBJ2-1	TGCGCCAGCAGCTTTGGCGGAAGCTCCTACAATGAGCAGTTCTTC	CASSFGGSSYNEQFF
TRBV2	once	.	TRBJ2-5	TGTGCCAGCCCATCCTCCCATACAGGGTCCCAAGAGACCCAGTACTTC	CASPSSHTGSQETQYF
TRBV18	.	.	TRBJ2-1	TGTGCCAGCTCACCACAAACGGGAGTTAATGAGCAGTTCTTC	CASSPQTGVNEQFF
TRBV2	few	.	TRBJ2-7	TGTGCCAGCAGTGGGGGAAGGGGGAGCTCCTACGAGCAGTACTTC	CASSGGRGSSYEQYF